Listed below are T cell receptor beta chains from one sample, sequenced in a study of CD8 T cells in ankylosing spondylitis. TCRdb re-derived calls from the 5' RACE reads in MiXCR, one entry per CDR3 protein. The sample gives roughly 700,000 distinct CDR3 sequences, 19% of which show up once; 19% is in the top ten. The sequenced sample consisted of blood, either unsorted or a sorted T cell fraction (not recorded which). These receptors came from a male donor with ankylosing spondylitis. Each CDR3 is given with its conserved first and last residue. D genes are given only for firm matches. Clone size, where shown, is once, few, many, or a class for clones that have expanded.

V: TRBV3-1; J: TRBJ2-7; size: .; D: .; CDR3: CASSPEAASYEQYF; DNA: TGTGCCAGTAGCCCGGAGGCCGCCTCCTACGAGCAGTACTTC
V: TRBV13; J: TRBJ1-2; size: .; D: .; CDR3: CASRPPGAVYGYTF; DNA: TGTGCCAGCAGGCCACCGGGGGCGGTCTATGGCTACACCTTC
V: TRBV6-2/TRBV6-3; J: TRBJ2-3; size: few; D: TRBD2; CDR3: CASRPGRAGSTDTQYF; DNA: TGTGCCAGCAGGCCTGGCAGAGCGGGGAGCACAGATACGCAGTATTTT
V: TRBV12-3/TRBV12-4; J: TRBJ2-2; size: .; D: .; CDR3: CASTYRDGELFF; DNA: TGTGCCAGCACATACAGGGACGGGGAGCTGTTTTTT
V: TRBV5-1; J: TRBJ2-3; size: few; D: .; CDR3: CASSHTPPTDTQYF; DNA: TGCGCCAGCAGCCATACCCCTCCCACAGATACGCAGTATTTT
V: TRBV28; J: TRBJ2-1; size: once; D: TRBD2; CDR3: CASSFLTSGVRSNEQFF; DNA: TGTGCCAGCAGCTTCCTCACTAGCGGGGTCCGGTCCAATGAGCAGTTCTTC
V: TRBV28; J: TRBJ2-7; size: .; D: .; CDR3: CASSPRRWEGAVSYEQYF; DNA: TGTGCCAGCAGTCCCCGGAGATGGGAGGGGGCTGTAAGCTACGAGCAGTACTTC
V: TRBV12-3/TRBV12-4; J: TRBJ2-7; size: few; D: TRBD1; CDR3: CASSQTGAHPYEQYF; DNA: TGTGCCAGCAGCCAGACAGGGGCGCATCCCTACGAGCAGTACTTC
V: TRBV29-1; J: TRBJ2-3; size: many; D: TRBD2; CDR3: CSTRPGTRNTDTQYF; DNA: TGCAGCACTCGTCCCGGGACTAGAAACACAGATACGCAGTATTTT
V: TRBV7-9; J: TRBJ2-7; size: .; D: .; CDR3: CASSLLAPGSVHEQYF; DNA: TGTGCCAGCAGCTTACTGGCACCAGGTTCTGTCCACGAGCAGTACTTC
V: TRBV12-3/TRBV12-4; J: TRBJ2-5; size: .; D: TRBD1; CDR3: CASSTGGIQETQYF; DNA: TGTGCCAGCAGTACAGGGGGCATCCAAGAGACCCAGTACTTC
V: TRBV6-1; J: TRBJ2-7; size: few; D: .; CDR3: CASRKDQGGSYEQYF; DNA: TGTGCCAGCAGAAAAGACCAAGGCGGCTCCTACGAGCAGTACTTC
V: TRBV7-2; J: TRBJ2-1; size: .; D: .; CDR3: CASSFASSYNEQFF; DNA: TGTGCCAGCAGCTTTGCTAGCTCCTACAATGAGCAGTTCTTC
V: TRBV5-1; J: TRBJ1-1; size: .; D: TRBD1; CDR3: CASSQDRGRATEAFF; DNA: TGCGCCAGCAGCCAGGACAGGGGGCGAGCCACTGAAGCTTTCTTT
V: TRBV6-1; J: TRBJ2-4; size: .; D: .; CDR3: CASSERLGIQYF; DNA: TGTGCCAGCAGTGAAAGGCTAGGCATTCAGTACTTC
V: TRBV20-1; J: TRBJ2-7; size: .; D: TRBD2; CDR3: CSARDRVAGSRYEQYF; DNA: TGCAGTGCTAGAGATAGGGTAGCGGGATCCCGCTACGAGCAGTACTTC
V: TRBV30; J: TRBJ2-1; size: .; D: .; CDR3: CAWRDRSYNEQFF; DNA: TGTGCCTGGAGGGATAGGTCCTACAATGAGCAGTTCTTC
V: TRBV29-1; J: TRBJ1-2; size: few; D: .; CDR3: CSVELGRHGYTF; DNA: TGCAGCGTTGAGTTGGGTCGGCATGGCTACACCTTC
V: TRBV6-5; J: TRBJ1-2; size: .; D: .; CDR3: CASSYSLGKPYGYTF; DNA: TGTGCCAGCAGTTACTCTCTTGGGAAGCCCTATGGCTACACCTTC
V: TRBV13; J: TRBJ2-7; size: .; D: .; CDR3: CASGSGLYEQYF; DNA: TGTGCCAGCGGGAGTGGACTTTACGAGCAGTACTTC
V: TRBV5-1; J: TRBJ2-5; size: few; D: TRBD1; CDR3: CASSDRDRGIDETQYF; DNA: TGCGCCAGCAGCGACCGGGACAGGGGTATTGATGAGACCCAGTACTTC
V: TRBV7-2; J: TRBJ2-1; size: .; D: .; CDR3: CASSLEGGFTEQFF; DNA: TGTGCCAGCAGCTTAGAAGGGGGGTTCACTGAGCAGTTCTTC